This TCR beta chain was observed in a study of somatic mutations in cytotoxic T cells in rheumatoid arthritis. Clones were sequenced by immunoSEQ multiplex PCR, and TCRdb holds only the in-frame ones, with some missing. The data show roughly 20,000 clones, 85% to 90% seen once. The TCR sequence derives from a middle-aged man in good health. The sequencing sample was made of CD8+ T cells sorted from blood.

CDR3 in DNA: TGTGCCAGCAGGACAGGGACTAGCTCCTACAATGAGCAGTTCTTC. Its translation is CASRTGTSSYNEQFF. This chain uses TRBV27 with TRBJ2-1; D is perhaps TRBD2 (8 bases). Trimming took off 6 bases at V and 0 bases at J, with 12 bases between the two ends. Germline V CDR1 and CDR2: MNHEY, SMNVEV (reference sequence). The CDR3 consists of 15 residues.